Described below is a single T cell receptor beta chain sequence and its context. Its target is not known. Per germline, CDR1 SGHVS and CDR2 FQNEAQ. After removal of 6 bases from V and 9 bases from J, the junction contained 4 bases not matched to a gene. CDR3 size: 13 residues. These data belong to a study of T cells after yellow fever vaccination. Study results and caveats: Most clones from primary vaccination were detected again post-booster (about 95% CD4, 88% CD8).

Template switching by 5'RACE produced TCR cDNA, adding a universal primer site and UMIs. One entry per CDR3 protein results from TCRdb running MiXCR on the 5' RACE reads. The data show approximately 550,000 distinct CDR3 sequences, 19% seen once. The source material was PBMCs, sampled 15 days after the yellow fever booster vaccination. The receptor's source is a man younger than 45 who received the YFV17D yellow fever vaccine. The gene calls are TRBV7-8 and TRBJ2-1; 11 bases agree with TRBD1. In nucleotides, the CDR3 is TGTGCCAGCAGACGGACAGGGGGCGTTGAGCAGTTCTTC. The encoded protein is CASRRTGGVEQFF. The complete variable domain, with remaining parts taken from reference TRBV7-8 and TRBJ2-1, reads GAGVSQSPRYKVAKRGQDVALRCDPISGHVSLFWYQQALGQGPEFLTYFQNEAQLDKSGLPSDRFFAERPEGSVSTLKIQRTQQEDSAVYLCASRRTGGVEQFFGPGTRLTVL.